This passage covers 3 T cell receptor beta chains from one sample sequenced in a study of blood T cell repertoires in COVID-19. Using immunoSEQ multiplex PCR, the repertoire was profiled, and TCRdb retains in-frame clones only, with some absent. The sample has under 200,000 clones; 70% to 90% are singletons. Sequenced input: peripheral blood. Receptors were obtained from a woman aged 45-65 years with COVID-19, enrolled during active disease.

J is TRBJ2-7 and V is TRBV5-6; the D is unclear. Germline V gene sequence: CDR1 SGHDT, CDR2 YYEEEE. The CDR3 runs to 11 residues. With 4 bases removed from V and 6 bases from J, the gap between germline ends came to 8 bases. The CDR3 loop reads CASSRASEQYF. The CDR3 DNA follows: TGTGCCAGCAGCCGCGCGAGCGAGCAGTACTTC.

V is TRBV9 and J is TRBJ2-1, with TRBD2 matching 13 bases. The CDR3 extends over 17 amino acids. V was clipped by 3 bases and J by 5 bases; unmatched bases: 8. In germline, CDR1 is SGDLS, CDR2 YYNGEE. The CDR3 DNA reads as TGTGCCAGCAGCGCAAGCACTAGCGGGGGGGGAAACAATGAGCAGTTCTTC. This sequence encodes CASSASTSGGGNNEQFF.

V is TRBV5-4 and J is TRBJ2-7, with a possible D match to TRBD2 (5 bases). V gave up 2 bases and J gave up 0 bases, with 12 bases separating them. Germline V gene sequence: CDR1 SGHNT, CDR2 YYREEE (reference sequence). The CDR3 runs 15 residues. This chain's CDR3 is CASSLGLGSSYEQYF. CDR3 coding DNA: TGTGCCAGCAGCTTAGGCTTAGGGAGCTCCTACGAGCAGTACTTC.